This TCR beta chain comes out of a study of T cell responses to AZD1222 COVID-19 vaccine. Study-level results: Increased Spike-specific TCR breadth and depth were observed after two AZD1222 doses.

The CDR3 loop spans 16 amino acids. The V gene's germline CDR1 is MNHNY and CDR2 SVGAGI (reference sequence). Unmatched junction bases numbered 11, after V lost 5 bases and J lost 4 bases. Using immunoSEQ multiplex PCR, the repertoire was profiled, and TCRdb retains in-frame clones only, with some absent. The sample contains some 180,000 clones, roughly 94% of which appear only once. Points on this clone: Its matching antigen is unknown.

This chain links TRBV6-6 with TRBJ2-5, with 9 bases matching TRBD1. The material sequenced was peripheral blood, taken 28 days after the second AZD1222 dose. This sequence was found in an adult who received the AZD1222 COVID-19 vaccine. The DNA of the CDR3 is TGTGCCAGCAGTCTGCAGACAGGGGGTAGTCGAGAGACCCAGTACTTC. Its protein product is CASSLQTGGSRETQYF.